The 21 T cell receptor beta chains listed next were all sequenced from one sample in a study of T cell changes during pregnancy in multiple sclerosis (dated by TCRdb to the late 2010s). The library was generated by the immunoSEQ multiplex PCR assay. The table was pulled from immuneACCESS by TCRdb, which kept in-frame rearrangements only. Such tables lose some clones; where checked, under half of the loss comes from unresolved V genes, and the rest has no known cause. The sample table shows around 80,000 clones, and around 94% are seen once. The ten largest account for more than 0.75% of the sample. The sample was peripheral blood, taken in the second trimester of pregnancy. The receptors here all came from a female donor in good health, enrolled as a control in a pregnancy study.

V and J are TRBV5-6 and TRBJ1-2, with a tentative D call TRBD1 (5 bases). Trimming cost V 2 bases and J 4 bases, with 12 bases left between them. The CDR3 has 14 residues. The V gene's germline CDR1 is SGHDT and CDR2 YYEEEE. CDR3 coding DNA: TGTGCCAGCAGCTTCTTACAGGACGTCTATGGCTACACCTTC. Protein: CASSFLQDVYGYTF.

For the CDR3, the DNA is TGTGCCAGCGGTCAGTTGGTGTCCGGGGAGACCCAGTACTTC. Its protein is CASGQLVSGETQYF. This chain links TRBV2 with TRBJ2-5; D is undetermined. V lost 8 bases and J lost 5, with 18 bases in between. Germline loops: CDR1 SNHLY, CDR2 FYNNEI. There are 14 residues in the CDR3.

The chain combines TRBV1 with TRBJ1-2; the listed D gene, TRBD1, was not tested against the DNA. TRBV1 is an annotated pseudogene. This CDR3 has 12 amino acids. The CDR3: CTMHVDSYGYTF. CDR3 sequence (DNA): TGCACCATGCACGTGGACAGCTATGGCTACACCTTC.

The chain combines TRBV13 with TRBJ2-1; D call uncertain. V was trimmed by 0 bases and J by 5 bases, leaving 20 bases between them. This CDR3 is 18 amino acids long. Germline V gene lookup returns CDR1 PRHDT and CDR2 FYEKMQ (reference sequence). The CDR3 protein is CASSLGPHRSPQNNEQFF. DNA of the CDR3: TGTGCCAGCAGCTTAGGGCCCCATAGAAGCCCTCAAAACAATGAGCAGTTCTTC.

The chain is built from TRBV19 and TRBJ2-1; tentative D call: TRBD1 (5 bases). CDR1 and CDR2 from the germline V gene are LNHDA and SQIVND (reference sequence). Deletions cut 6 bases from V and 0 bases from J, with 15 bases between. The CDR3 loop spans 16 amino acids. CDR3 coding DNA: TGTGCCAGTAGCCCACATCGACAGTCCTCCTACAATGAGCAGTTCTTC. It is translated as CASSPHRQSSYNEQFF.

J is TRBJ1-5 and V is TRBV5-6; D may be TRBD1 (5 bases). This CDR3 region has 14 residues. V was pared by 1 base and J by 1 base, with 6 bases between. The V gene's germline CDR1 is SGHDT and CDR2 YYEEEE. CDR3: CASSLWGSNQPQHF. Here the CDR3 DNA reads TGTGCCAGCAGCTTGTGGGGCAGCAATCAGCCCCAGCATTTT.

The V gene is TRBV7-9, the J gene TRBJ2-7, with 8 nucleotides matching TRBD1. The V segment lost 4 bases and the J segment 2 bases; nucleotides outside the gene matches: 7. The CDR3 length is 15 residues. Germline CDR1 is SEHNR and CDR2 is FQNEAQ (reference sequence). The CDR3, as DNA: TGTGCCAGCAGCTCTACCGGGACAGGTACCTACGAGCAGTACTTC. Amino acids: CASSSTGTGTYEQYF.

The genes are TRBV6-4 and TRBJ2-6, with D unresolved. V was shortened by 2 bases and J by 0 bases, with 11 bases between the two germline ends. The CDR3 length is 17 residues. The V gene's germline CDR1 is MRHNA and CDR2 SNTAGT. The CDR3 protein is CASSDGSGYSGANVLTF. CDR3 in DNA: TGTGCCAGCAGTGACGGTTCGGGTTACTCTGGGGCCAACGTCCTGACTTTC.

This chain links TRBV28 with TRBJ2-3; D remains unclear. The V end lost 5 bases, the J end lost 6 bases, and 21 bases lay between the germline ends. CDR1 MDHEN and CDR2 SYDVKM come from the germline V gene. The CDR3 sequence is 16 residues long. The CDR3 loop is CASSTSQASPPDTQYF. In DNA, the CDR3 is TGTGCCAGCAGTACGTCTCAAGCTTCCCCCCCGGATACGCAGTATTTT.

The CDR3: CASSGRGRDTGELFF. The CDR3 region has the DNA TGTGCCAGCAGTGGGAGGGGGCGGGACACCGGGGAGCTGTTTTTT. The genes are TRBV2 and TRBJ2-2; TRBD1 is a possible D gene (7 bases). Deletions cut 4 bases from V and 3 bases from J, with 12 bases between. Germline V gene sequence: CDR1 SNHLY, CDR2 FYNNEI. The CDR3 contains 15 residues.

The chain links TRBV7-6 to TRBJ2-7; D might be TRBD1 (7 bases). V gave up 1 base and J gave up 3 bases, with 13 bases separating them. CDR3 length equals 15 residues. CDR1 and CDR2 from the germline V gene are SGHVS and FNYEAQ. The CDR3 region has the DNA TGTGCCAGCAGCTTAGGCGGGACAGCTAACTACGAGCAGTACTTC. It yields the protein CASSLGGTANYEQYF.

DNA of the CDR3: TGTGCCAGCAGTTCCCCACAGGGGGGGCTCACTGAAGCTTTCTTT. Protein sequence: CASSSPQGGLTEAFF. This chain links TRBV6-6 with TRBJ1-1; TRBD1 matches 8 bases. Trimming at V came to 4 bases and at J to 4 bases, leaving 8 bases not matched to a gene. Germline V gene lookup returns CDR1 MNHNY and CDR2 SVGAGI (reference sequence). The CDR3 sequence is 15 residues long.

CDR3 DNA: TGTGCCAGCAGCTTCCGGTCCTCTGGGGCCAACGTCCTGACTTTC. It translates to CASSFRSSGANVLTF. The chain is built from TRBV7-2 and TRBJ2-6; D is undetermined. The CDR3 is made up of 15 amino acids. V lost 3 bases to trimming and J lost 0 bases, with 6 bases between them. Germline-derived CDR1 and CDR2 are SGHTA and FQGNSA.

The chain uses TRBV9 and TRBJ2-3; TRBD2 aligns across 8 bases. The V gene end was trimmed by 0 bases and the J gene end by 0 bases; junction bases not matched to a gene: 3. CDR1 is SGDLS, CDR2 YYNGEE, per germline. This CDR3 contains 16 residues. CDR3 residues: CASSVDTSGSTDTQYF. The CDR3 DNA reads as TGTGCCAGCAGCGTAGACACTAGCGGTAGCACAGATACGCAGTATTTT. The complete variable domain, with remaining parts taken from reference TRBV9 and TRBJ2-3, reads DSGVTQTPKHLITATGQRVTLRCSPRSGDLSVYWYQQSLDQGLQFLIQYYNGEERAKGNILERFSAQQFPDLHSELNLSSLELGDSALYFCASSVDTSGSTDTQYFGPGTRLTVL.

The chain has TRBV27 and TRBJ2-7; TRBD1 agrees at 7 bases. This CDR3 is built from 14 residues. Germline loops: CDR1 MNHEY, CDR2 SMNVEV (reference sequence). Trimming took 4 bases from V and 2 from J; bases not matched to a gene: 5. CDR3 DNA sequence: TGTGCCAGCAGTTCCCAAGGGGGCCCCTACGAGCAGTACTTC. Its translation: CASSSQGGPYEQYF.

The rearrangement uses TRBV13 and TRBJ2-1; 13 bases line up with TRBD2. The CDR3 covers 23 residues. Germline lookup yields CDR1 PRHDT and CDR2 FYEKMQ (reference sequence). Trimming took 6 bases from V and 7 from J; bases not matched to a gene: 30. The CDR3 spells CASSGRLGRVTSGRALGWNEQFF. DNA of the CDR3: TGTGCCAGCAGTGGCCGTTTGGGCAGGGTAACTAGCGGGAGGGCCCTCGGGTGGAATGAGCAGTTCTTC.

J is TRBJ2-2 and V is TRBV2; D is unresolved. This CDR3 is built from 12 residues. Germline V gene data show CDR1 as SNHLY and CDR2 as FYNNEI. The CDR3 bases are TGTGCTACTCGTCTCCCCGCGGGGGAGCTGTTTTTT. Its protein product is CATRLPAGELFF.

V and J are TRBV11-2 and TRBJ2-3; 7 nucleotides line up with TRBD2. Germline values: CDR1 SGHAT, CDR2 FQNNGV. The CDR3 length is 16 residues. After removal of 0 bases from V and 1 base from J, the junction contained 4 bases not matched to a gene. The CDR3 sequence is CASSLDTGGGTDTQYF. The CDR3 DNA reads as TGTGCCAGCAGCTTAGATACGGGAGGCGGCACAGATACGCAGTATTTT.

This clone was seen a few times. J is TRBJ2-7 and V is TRBV18, with 8 bases fitting TRBD1. Per the germline V gene, CDR1 is KGHSH and CDR2 is LQKENI. Losses at the gene ends were 0 bases for V and 4 bases for J; bases not matched to a gene: 8. This CDR3 comprises 16 residues. Here the CDR3 reads CASSPPRDRSPYEQYF. The CDR3 nucleotides read TGTGCCAGCTCACCACCCCGGGACAGGAGCCCTTACGAGCAGTACTTC.

This rearrangement joins TRBV5-6 to TRBJ2-7; D is ambiguous. With 2 bases removed from V and 3 bases from J, the gap between germline ends came to 12 bases. This CDR3 has 14 amino acids. Germline V lookup: CDR1 SGHDT, CDR2 YYEEEE. The CDR3 nucleotides are TGTGCCAGCAGCTTCGGGTCTTTCGACTACGAGCAGTACTTC. This translates into CASSFGSFDYEQYF. The full variable domain, rest sourced from reference TRBV5-6 and TRBJ2-7, is DAGVTQSPTHLIKTRGQQVTLRCSPKSGHDTVSWYQQALGQGPQFIFQYYEEEERQRGNFPDRFSGHQFPNYSSELNVNALLLGDSALYLCASSFGSFDYEQYFGPGTRLTVT.

CDR3: CASSGRGGRVNEQFF. The CDR3, as DNA: TGTGCCAGCAGTGGGCGGGGGGGGAGGGTCAATGAGCAGTTCTTC. The chain uses TRBV6-1 and TRBJ2-1; 9 bases are a match to TRBD2. V shed 4 bases, J shed 6 bases, and the junction held 7 bases outside the gene matches. Germline lookup yields CDR1 MNHNS and CDR2 SASEGT. This CDR3 region has 15 residues.